The TCR beta chain under discussion was sequenced for a study of OX40 agonist ivuxolimab in advanced cancers. Study as a whole: Cancers in dose escalation were hepatocellular, melanoma, renal cell and head and neck. Study results and caveats: Clones of CD4+ and CD8+ blood T cells grew by week 6 at doses of 0.1 to 3.0 mg/kg. On average, CD8+ T cells had more expanded clones than CD4+.

A word on this clone: The antigen remains undetermined.

TCRdb's table, derived via immunoSEQ multiplex PCR, lists solely in-frame clones and lacks some. The profile covers 90,000 or so clones, with roughly nine tenths appearing a single time and 0.33% taken by the ten largest. Sampled blood was obtained at baseline, cycle 4 day 1, and cycle 7 day 1. This receptor was identified in an adult with an advanced solid tumor such as melanoma, head and neck, liver or kidney cancer. The sequencing here drew on CD4+ or CD8+ T cells sorted from blood, taken in a trial of the OX40 agonist ivuxolimab.

In nucleotides, the CDR3 is TGTGCCAGCAGCTTAAAGTTGGTGGGGTACGAGCAGTACTTC. Its translation: CASSLKLVGYEQYF. The genes are TRBV7-3 and TRBJ2-7; D unresolved. Germline V lookup: CDR1 SGHTA, CDR2 FQGTGA. There are 14 residues in the CDR3. The V end was cut by 1 base, the J end by 4 bases, with 11 bases between. Full variable domain (rest looked up from reference TRBV7-3 and TRBJ2-7): GAGVSQTPSNKVTEKGKYVELRCDPISGHTALYWYRQSLGQGPEFLIYFQGTGAADDSGLPNDRFFAVRPEGSVSTLKIQRTERGDSAVYLCASSLKLVGYEQYFGPGTRLTVT.